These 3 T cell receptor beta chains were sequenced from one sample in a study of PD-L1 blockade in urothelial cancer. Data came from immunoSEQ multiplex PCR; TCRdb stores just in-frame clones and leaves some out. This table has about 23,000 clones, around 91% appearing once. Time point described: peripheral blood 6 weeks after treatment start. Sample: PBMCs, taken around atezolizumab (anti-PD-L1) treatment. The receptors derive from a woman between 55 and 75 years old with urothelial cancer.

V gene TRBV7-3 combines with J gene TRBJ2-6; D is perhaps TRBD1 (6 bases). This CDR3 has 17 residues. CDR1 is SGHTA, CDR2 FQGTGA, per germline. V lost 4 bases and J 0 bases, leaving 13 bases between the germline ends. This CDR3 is CASSSPGVHSGANVLTF. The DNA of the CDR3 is TGTGCCAGCAGCTCCCCAGGGGTGCACTCTGGGGCCAACGTCCTGACTTTC.

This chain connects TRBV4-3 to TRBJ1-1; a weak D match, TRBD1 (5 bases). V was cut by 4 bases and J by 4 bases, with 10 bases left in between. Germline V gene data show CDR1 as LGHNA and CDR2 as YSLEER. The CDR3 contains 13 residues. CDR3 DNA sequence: TGCGCCAGCAGCCTCTCCAGGGCCACTGAAGCTTTCTTT. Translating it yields CASSLSRATEAFF.

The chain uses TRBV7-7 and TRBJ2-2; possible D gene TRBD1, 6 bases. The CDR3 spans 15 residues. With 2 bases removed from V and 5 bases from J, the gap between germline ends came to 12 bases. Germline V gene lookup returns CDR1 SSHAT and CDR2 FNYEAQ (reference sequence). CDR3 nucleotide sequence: TGTGCCAGCAGCTTACTGGACAGAGTTACCGGGGAGCTGTTTTTT. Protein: CASSLLDRVTGELFF.